Sequencing of this T cell receptor beta chain was carried out in a study of shared clonotypes between healthy human individuals (dated by TCRdb to the early 2020s). General notes on the study: Two women and a few men aged 18 to 49 years were included in the cohort. Per donor, three plates each were used for CD4 naive and CD4 memory, two for CD8 naive, and one for CD8 memory. To estimate repertoire size and how much clonotypes are shared between individuals, the study performed deep sequencing of blood TCR repertoires from roughly five healthy adults. Libraries were prepared and TCR repertoires were sequenced by different laboratories using diverse techniques, in order to increase sequencing depth and limit assay-specific biases. Per donor, leukapheresis produced somewhere between about 0.94 and 9.5 billion PBMCs.

The junction carries 20 bases between V and J, which are trimmed by 7 bases and 5 bases respectively. CDR1 MDHEN and CDR2 SYDVKM are derived from the germline V gene. Taken from cysteine to phenylalanine, the CDR3 has 15 residues. The entry retains the CDR3 DNA only, 45 bases that are in frame from base 1. Healthy HIV-negative adults with no recently reported acute infections or vaccinations were included as donors. Every donor was a Caucasian adult living in Nashville, Tennessee, USA. Magnetic negative selection was used to enrich CD4+ T cells, after which naive cells were positively selected on CD45RA and the negative fraction became the memory subset. Blood was collected by leukapheresis, and PBMCs were isolated by Ficoll-Histopaque density gradient centrifugation and then cryopreserved in liquid nitrogen vapor phase. Purity and quantity of every magnetically sorted T cell population were checked by analytical flow cytometry. Genomic DNA was isolated from each sorted fraction and quantified by UV absorbance on a Nanodrop 2000c.

Using the deep immunoSEQ assay, multiplex PCR amplified TCR CDR3 regions from genomic DNA. Genomic DNA extracted from each cell subset was distributed evenly over all wells of several immunoSEQ 96-well plates, and each plate served as one replicate. For sorted subsets, roughly 190 ng of genomic DNA, equivalent to some 30,000 T cell genomes, went into each replicate PCR. The purified libraries were quantified using a Qubit 3.0 fluorometer, sized with a Bioanalyzer 2100, and then quantified again using the KAPA Library Quantification kit. A separate single-read 150-cycle Illumina NextSeq 550 flow cell was used to sequence each immunoSEQ 96-well plate. On the study's bioinformatics: The immunoSEQ output contained only junctional sequences without quality scores, so filtering could not match that applied to full-length reads. Sequences were annotated with PyIR, a Python wrapper for IgBLAST v1.9, and V/J genes and CDR3 were assigned using IMGT germline references. Reads were filtered out if the reads had weak V/J assignments (E-value above 1e-6), no CDR3, stop codons, out-of-frame junctions, or ambiguous translated residues. V3J clonotypes were defined as sequences sharing an identical inferred V gene, J gene, and CDR3 amino acid sequence. Percentage overlap between repertoires was calculated by dividing the number of shared unique clonotypes by the size of the smaller repertoire. RTK rarefaction, the Chao1 estimator, and Recon v2.1 estimates of unobserved clonotypes were used to assess repertoire richness. OLGA was used to compute generation probabilities for all TCRbeta clonotypes that the gDNA method yielded from a handful of donors. This is the immuneACCESS table as TCRdb keeps it, with only in-frame sequences that have V and J called. A part of the clones is gone; compared with another copy, unresolved V genes explain less than half, and the rest is unexplained. The V and J calls and clone size were taken over from that table, and D and trimming were inferred from the DNA. The sample data list more than 2,000,000 clones, and more than 90% of these were observed just once. The ten largest clones take up roughly 0.15% of the sample.

A note on this clone: Its target antigen remains unknown. Qualities for individual bases were not recorded, and no much larger clone is one base off.

The study at large found these results: Pairwise subsampling indicated that sequencing depth was expected to affect the degree of clonotype sharing among donors. Compared with non-shared clonotypes, clonotypes shared by all four sorted-subset donors had higher generation probabilities. Because the study included a small number of donors, the genetic and exposure-history diversity represented was limited. Sampling was restricted to blood, and TCR repertoires in tissues likely differ from the TCR repertoires found in blood. About 5% of naive CD4, approximately 3.7% of naive CD8, about 2.5% of memory CD4, and about 0.4% of memory CD8 clonotypes were shared across several donors. Larger estimated clonotype richness was generally found for naive subsets than for memory subsets. Incomplete sequencing was indicated by rarefaction of sorted-subset datasets, despite the large sequencing depth.

The rearranged segments are TRBV28 and TRBJ2-5; the D element could tentatively be TRBD1 or TRBD2, as 5 bases agree for each. The receptor was derived from a man aged 18 to 30 in good health. Source material: naive CD4+ T cells sorted from blood. Taken with the paper, the label for cell subset or site translates to: CD45RA+ positively selected. The encoded CDR3 is CASKRPGPKVETQYF. The nucleotide sequence reads TGTGCCAGCAAACGACCGGGACCCAAAGTGGAGACCCAGTACTTC. The variable domain in full, with residues beyond the CDR3 obtained from the reference TRBV28 and TRBJ2-5 genes, is DVKVTQSSRYLVKRTGEKVFLECVQDMDHENMFWYRQDPGLGLRLIYFSYDVKMKEKGDIPEGYSVSREKKERFSLILESASTNQTSMYLCASKRPGPKVETQYFGPGTRLLVL.